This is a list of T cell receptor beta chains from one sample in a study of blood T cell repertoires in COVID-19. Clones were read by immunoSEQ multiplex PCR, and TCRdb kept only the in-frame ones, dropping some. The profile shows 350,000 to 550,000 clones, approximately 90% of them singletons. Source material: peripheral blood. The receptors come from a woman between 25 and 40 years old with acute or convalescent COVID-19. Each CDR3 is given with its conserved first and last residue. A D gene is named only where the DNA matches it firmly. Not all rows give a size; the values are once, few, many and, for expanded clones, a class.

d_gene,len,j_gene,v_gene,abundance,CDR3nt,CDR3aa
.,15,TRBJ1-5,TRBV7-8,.,TGTGCCAGCAGCTTAGCGGTGCGAGGGAATCAGCCCCAGCATTTT,CASSLAVRGNQPQHF
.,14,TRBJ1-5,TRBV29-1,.,TGCAGCGTTGAGTGGGACAACGGAGAGGGGCCCCAGCATTTT,CSVEWDNGEGPQHF
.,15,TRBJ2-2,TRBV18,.,TGTGCCAGCTCACCGGGGCTGTCGAACACCGGGGAGCTGTTTTTT,CASSPGLSNTGELFF
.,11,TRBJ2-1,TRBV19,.,TGTGCCGTGTCAGGATACAATGAGCAGTTCTTC,CAVSGYNEQFF
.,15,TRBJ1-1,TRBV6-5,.,TGTGCCAGCAGTTACAAAGGTGCACAGTCCACTGAAGCTTTCTTT,CASSYKGAQSTEAFF
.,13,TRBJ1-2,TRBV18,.,TGTGCCAGCTCATACGACAGTGGGGTAGGCTACACCTTC,CASSYDSGVGYTF
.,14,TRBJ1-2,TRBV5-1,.,TGCGCCAGCAGCCTCCCCCGGGGGAAAGATGGCTACACCTTC,CASSLPRGKDGYTF
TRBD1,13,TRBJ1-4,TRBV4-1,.,TGCGCCAGCAGCGACAGGGTATGGGAAAAACTGTTTTTT,CASSDRVWEKLFF
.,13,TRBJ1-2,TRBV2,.,TGTGCCAGCAGTGAAGACGGTCTCTATGGCTACACCTTC,CASSEDGLYGYTF
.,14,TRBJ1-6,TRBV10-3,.,TGTGCCATCAGTGAGGTACATAATAATTCACCCCTCCACTTT,CAISEVHNNSPLHF
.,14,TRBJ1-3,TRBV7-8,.,TGTGCCAGCATGTCGACGGGGAAGAGAAACACCATATATTTT,CASMSTGKRNTIYF
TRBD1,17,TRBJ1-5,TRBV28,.,TGTGCCAGCAGGGGGTCAGGGGGATCTTATAGCAATCAGCCCCAGCATTTT,CASRGSGGSYSNQPQHF
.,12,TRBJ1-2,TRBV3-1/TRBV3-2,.,TGTGCCAGCAGCCGAGCAGGGGACGGCTACACCTTC,CASSRAGDGYTF
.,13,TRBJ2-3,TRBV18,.,TGTGCCAGCTCACCAACAGGGACAGATACGCAGTATTTT,CASSPTGTDTQYF
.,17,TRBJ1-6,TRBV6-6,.,TGTGCCAGCAGTCTATCCCCAGGGTTGTTTCGGAATTCATCCCTCCACTTT,CASSLSPGLFRNSSLHF
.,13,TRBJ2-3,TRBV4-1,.,TGCGCCAGCAGCCAAGCCCCCGCAGATACGCAGTATTTT,CASSQAPADTQYF
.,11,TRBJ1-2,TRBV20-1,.,TGCAGTGCCACTCCGGACTATGGCTACACCTTC,CSATPDYGYTF
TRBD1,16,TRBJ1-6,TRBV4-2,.,TGTGCCAGCAGCCAAGAAACCGGGACAGACTATTCACCCCTCCACTTT,CASSQETGTDYSPLHF
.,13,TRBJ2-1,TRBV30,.,TGTGCCTGGGGAGGGCAGGGGCACAATGAGCAGTTCTTC,CAWGGQGHNEQFF
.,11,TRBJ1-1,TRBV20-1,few,TGCAGTGCTTGGGAGAGCACTGAAGCTTTCTTT,CSAWESTEAFF
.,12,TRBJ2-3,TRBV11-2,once,TGTGCCAGCAGCTCCGACTGGAATACGCAGTATTTT,CASSSDWNTQYF
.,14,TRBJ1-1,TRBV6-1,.,TGTGCCAGCAGTGATACCGGGGTGGGCACTGAAGCTTTCTTT,CASSDTGVGTEAFF
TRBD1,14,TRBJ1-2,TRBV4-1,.,TGCGCCAGCAGCCTTAACGACAGGGGCTATGGCTACACCTTC,CASSLNDRGYGYTF
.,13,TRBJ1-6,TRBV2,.,TGTGCCAGAAATCAGGGGATGGATTCACCCCTCCACTTT,CARNQGMDSPLHF
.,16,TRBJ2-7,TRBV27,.,TGTGCCAGCAGTCCACCGGCCAGGCGTGGGTCCTACGAGCAGTACTTC,CASSPPARRGSYEQYF
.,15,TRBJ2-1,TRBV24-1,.,TGTGCCACCAGTGACACAACAGGGAATCCCAATGAGCAGTTCTTC,CATSDTTGNPNEQFF
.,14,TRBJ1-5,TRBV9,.,TGTGCCAGCAGCCCATGGGACAACAATCAGCCCCAGCATTTT,CASSPWDNNQPQHF